The 9 T cell receptor beta chains listed next were all sequenced from one sample in a study of OX40 agonist ivuxolimab in advanced cancers. Sequencing used immunoSEQ multiplex PCR; TCRdb keeps in-frame clones, though not all of them. The profile shows more than 50,000 clones, 70% to 90% of them singletons. Here the sequenced sample was CD4+ or CD8+ T cells sorted from blood, taken in a trial of the OX40 agonist ivuxolimab. The receptors were sampled from an adult with an advanced solid tumor such as melanoma, head and neck, liver or kidney cancer.

This chain connects TRBV13 to TRBJ2-7; D unclear. Germline V gene lookup returns CDR1 PRHDT and CDR2 FYEKMQ (reference sequence). The CDR3 contains 15 residues. Trimming removed 0 bases from V and 0 bases from J, with 9 bases in between. CDR3 sequence: CASSLGDFHSYEQYF. CDR3 coding DNA: TGTGCCAGCAGCTTAGGTGACTTCCACTCCTACGAGCAGTACTTC.

The V call is TRBV7-8, the J call TRBJ2-1; D perhaps matches TRBD1 (8 bases). Germline CDR1 SGHVS, CDR2 FQNEAQ. Trimming removed 5 bases at V and 7 bases at J, with 18 bases between. The CDR3 length is 15 residues. The CDR3 DNA reads TGTGCCAGCAGCCTTTGGACAGGGAGGGGGAATGAGCAGTTCTTC. Translating gives CASSLWTGRGNEQFF. Full variable domain (outside the CDR3, taken from reference TRBV7-8 and TRBJ2-1): GAGVSQSPRYKVAKRGQDVALRCDPISGHVSLFWYQQALGQGPEFLTYFQNEAQLDKSGLPSDRFFAERPEGSVSTLKIQRTQQEDSAVYLCASSLWTGRGNEQFFGPGTRLTVL.

This clone was seen just once. This sequence joins TRBV23-1 and TRBJ2-5; TRBD2 is a possible D gene (7 bases). The J call may be faulty, since TRBJ2-7 better matches the DNA end. Being an ORF, TRBV23-1 has a function that is uncertain. This CDR3 has 13 amino acids. DNA of the CDR3: TGCGCCAGCAGTCAACGGGGGGCCCACGAGCAGTACTTC. It yields the protein CASSQRGAHEQYF.

CDR3 sequence reads: CASSFFRGGREKLFF. The CDR3 DNA reads TGTGCCAGCAGCTTCTTCAGGGGGGGGCGAGAAAAACTGTTTTTT. The V and J genes are TRBV7-2 and TRBJ1-4; 7 bases are a match to TRBD1. J was trimmed by 8 bases and V by 3 bases; bases with no gene match: 9. The V gene's germline CDR1 is SGHTA and CDR2 FQGNSA. The CDR3 length is 15 residues.

The chain uses TRBV7-6 and TRBJ2-2; D ambiguous. The germline V gene has CDR1 SGHVS and CDR2 FNYEAQ. This CDR3 is 16 amino acids long. V was cut by 1 base and J by 0 bases, with 9 bases left in between. The CDR3 DNA is TGTGCCAGCAGCTTAGGCCAAGGTGCGAACACCGGGGAGCTGTTTTTT. This translates into CASSLGQGANTGELFF. Together with reference TRBV7-6 and TRBJ2-2, the CDR3 gives the full variable domain: GAGVSQSPRYKVTKRGQDVALRCDPISGHVSLYWYRQALGQGPEFLTYFNYEAQQDKSGLPNDRFSAERPEGSISTLTIQRTEQRDSAMYRCASSLGQGANTGELFFGEGSRLTVL.

This chain joins TRBV5-1 and TRBJ1-6, with 8 bases aligning to TRBD1. This CDR3 has 15 residues. Losses at the gene ends were 4 bases for V and 5 bases for J; bases not matched to a gene: 5. Germline V gene data show CDR1 as SGHRS and CDR2 as YFSETQ. CDR3 DNA sequence: TGCGCCAGCAGCCGGGACAGGACCAATAATTCACCCCTCCACTTT. It encodes CASSRDRTNNSPLHF.

The V call is TRBV21-1, the J call TRBJ1-4; TRBD1, the table's D call, lacks a check against the DNA. TRBV21-1 is a pseudogene locus. The CDR3 covers 19 residues. CDR3 in DNA: TGTGCCAGCAGCAAACTAAACAGGGGGAGGTCTGCAACTAATGAAAAACTGTTTTTT. As protein: CASSKLNRGRSATNEKLFF.

The chain joins TRBV10-3 to TRBJ2-3; 8 bases line up with TRBD2. CDR1 and CDR2 from the germline V gene are ENHRY and SYGVKD. V trimming: 7 bases; J trimming: 4 bases; junction bases outside the gene matches: 4. This CDR3 has 13 residues. Here the CDR3 DNA reads TGTGCCATCAACAAACTAGCGGCAGATACGCAGTATTTT. Translation: CAINKLAADTQYF.

V gene TRBV7-9 combines with J gene TRBJ1-1; no clear D. Looked up from germline, CDR1 is SEHNR and CDR2 is FQNEAQ (reference sequence). CDR3 length: 15 residues. Trimming removed 3 bases at V and 0 bases at J, with 11 bases between. As DNA, the CDR3 is TGTGCCAGCAGCTTCTGGCGATTGCTGAACACTGAAGCTTTCTTT. Protein: CASSFWRLLNTEAFF.